Below, 12 T cell receptor beta chains from the same sample are listed, as sequenced in a study of technical replicates of blood from several donors. The repertoire was sequenced with immunoSEQ multiplex PCR; TCRdb's copy has only in-frame clones and lacks some. The repertoire holds about 69,000 clones, with around 90% as singletons. The sample comprised PBMCs. Receptors originate from a human donor in good health. Some clones in this sample may be carry-over from other donors' samples.

This clone was seen once. The chain combines TRBV27 with TRBJ1-5, with TRBD1 matching over 8 bases. Germline V CDR1 and CDR2: MNHEY, SMNVEV (reference sequence). The CDR3 consists of 14 residues. Trimming cost V 5 bases and J 9 bases; bases outside gene matches: 9. The DNA for the CDR3 is TGTGCCAGCAGTAAGGACAGGGATGAGTGGCCCCAGCATTTT. Amino acids: CASSKDRDEWPQHF.

J is TRBJ1-3 and V is TRBV27, with D unresolved. Trimming took 3 bases from V and 4 from J, leaving 10 bases between them. CDR3 length: 14 residues. Germline assignment: CDR1 MNHEY and CDR2 SMNVEV (reference sequence). As DNA, the CDR3 is TGTGCCAGCAGTTTTGTGGGCCCCGGAAACACCATATATTTT. Translation: CASSFVGPGNTIYF.

The rearrangement uses TRBV7-3 and TRBJ1-1, with 7 bases fitting TRBD1. Trimming at V came to 3 bases and at J to 4 bases, leaving 2 bases not matched to a gene. Germline assignment: CDR1 SGHTA and CDR2 FQGTGA. The CDR3 is made up of 13 amino acids. CDR3 DNA sequence: TGTGCCAGCAGCTTCCGGGACAGCACTGAAGCTTTCTTT. Encoded protein: CASSFRDSTEAFF.

This rearrangement joins TRBV27 to TRBJ2-7; 8 bases align to TRBD1. CDR1 and CDR2 from the germline V gene are MNHEY and SMNVEV (reference sequence). Unmatched junction bases numbered 2, after V lost 6 bases and J lost 1 base. This CDR3 has 13 amino acids. CDR3 nucleotides: TGTGCCAGCAGGGGGGACAGGTCCTACGAGCAGTACTTC. Encoded protein: CASRGDRSYEQYF.

This chain connects TRBV6-4 to TRBJ2-3; D gene ambiguous. Germline V lookup: CDR1 MRHNA, CDR2 SNTAGT. Trimming took off 5 bases at V and 5 bases at J, with 11 bases between the two ends. The CDR3 runs 13 residues. The chain's CDR3 is CASSSRPLDTQYF. The DNA of the CDR3 is TGTGCCAGCAGTTCCAGGCCCCTAGATACGCAGTATTTT.

The chain recombines TRBV4-3 with TRBJ1-2; D is uncertain. Germline assignment: CDR1 LGHNA and CDR2 YSLEER. V was shortened by 4 bases and J by 7 bases, with 22 bases between the two germline ends. The CDR3 is 16 residues long. The CDR3 region has the DNA TGCGCCAGCAGCCCCCGGACTCTTCCTTCCTCCGGTGGCTACACCTTC. It yields the protein CASSPRTLPSSGGYTF.

The J gene is TRBJ2-1, the V gene TRBV5-1, with 14 bases aligning to TRBD2. The V gene's germline CDR1 is SGHRS and CDR2 YFSETQ. V lost 0 bases, J lost 6 bases, and 5 bases stayed unmatched. The CDR3 length is 17 residues. CDR3 DNA sequence: TGCGCCAGCAGCTTGGGGGGGACTAGCGGGGGATCCAATGAGCAGTTCTTC. Translation: CASSLGGTSGGSNEQFF.

The V call is TRBV7-2, the J call TRBJ1-1, with D possibly being TRBD1 (5 bases). The germline V and J ends were trimmed by 5 bases and 3 bases, with 13 bases remaining between them. CDR1 is SGHTA, CDR2 FQGNSA, per germline. The CDR3 has 14 residues. The CDR3 sequence: CASSPRGIDTEAFF. CDR3 in DNA: TGTGCCAGCAGCCCAAGGGGTATAGACACTGAAGCTTTCTTT.

This clone has more than one count but fewer than ten. This chain joins TRBV7-6 and TRBJ2-3, with D possibly being TRBD1 (6 bases). Trimming removed 2 bases from V and 3 bases from J, with 12 bases in between. Germline-derived CDR1 and CDR2 are SGHVS and FNYEAQ. The CDR3 runs to 15 residues. In DNA, the CDR3 is TGTGCCAGCAGCTTATCCGGACAGAGAACAGATACGCAGTATTTT. It translates to CASSLSGQRTDTQYF.

This clone was recorded a few times. The rearrangement joins TRBV19 to TRBJ1-5, with D unresolved. With 7 bases removed from V and 7 bases from J, the gap between germline ends came to 23 bases. Looked up from germline, CDR1 is LNHDA and CDR2 is SQIVND (reference sequence). The CDR3 is 16 amino acids. CDR3 sequence (DNA): TGTGCCAGTACCCCGGAAGGTCGAGGGTTGGACCAGCCCCAGCATTTT. Residues: CASTPEGRGLDQPQHF.

This rearrangement joins TRBV11-2 to TRBJ2-7; D gene uncertain. V lost 3 bases, J lost 7 bases, and 22 bases lay in between. The V gene's germline CDR1 is SGHAT and CDR2 FQNNGV. There are 16 residues in the CDR3. The CDR3 DNA is TGTGCCAGCAGCTTTTTAAGCCGAACAACAGTGGGTGAGCAGTACTTC. Translated, it gives CASSFLSRTTVGEQYF.

V and J are TRBV4-3 and TRBJ1-5; D remains unclear. This CDR3 is built from 13 residues. Germline values: CDR1 LGHNA, CDR2 YSLEER. The germline V and J ends were trimmed by 2 bases and 4 bases, with 6 bases remaining between them. The CDR3 DNA is TGCGCCAGCAGCCAATCGGGTAATCAGCCCCAGCATTTT. Its translation is CASSQSGNQPQHF.